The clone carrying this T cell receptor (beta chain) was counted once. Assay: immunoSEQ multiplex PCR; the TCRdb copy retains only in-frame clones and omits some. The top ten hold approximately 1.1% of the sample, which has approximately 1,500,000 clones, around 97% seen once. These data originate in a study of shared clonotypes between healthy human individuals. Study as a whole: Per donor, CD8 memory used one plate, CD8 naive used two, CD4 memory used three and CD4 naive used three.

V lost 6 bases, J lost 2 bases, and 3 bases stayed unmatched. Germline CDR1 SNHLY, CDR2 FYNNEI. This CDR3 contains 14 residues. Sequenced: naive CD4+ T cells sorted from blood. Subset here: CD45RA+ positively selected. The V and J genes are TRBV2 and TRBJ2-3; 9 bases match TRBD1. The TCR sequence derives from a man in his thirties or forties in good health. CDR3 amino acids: CASRGTGPTDTQYF. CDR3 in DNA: TGTGCCAGCAGAGGGACAGGGCCCACAGATACGCAGTATTTT. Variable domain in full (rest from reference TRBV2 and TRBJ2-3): EPEVTQTPSHQVTQMGQEVILRCVPISNHLYFYWYRQILGQKVEFLVSFYNNEISEKSEIFDDQFSVERPDGSNFTLKIRSTKLEDSAMYFCASRGTGPTDTQYFGPGTRLTVL.